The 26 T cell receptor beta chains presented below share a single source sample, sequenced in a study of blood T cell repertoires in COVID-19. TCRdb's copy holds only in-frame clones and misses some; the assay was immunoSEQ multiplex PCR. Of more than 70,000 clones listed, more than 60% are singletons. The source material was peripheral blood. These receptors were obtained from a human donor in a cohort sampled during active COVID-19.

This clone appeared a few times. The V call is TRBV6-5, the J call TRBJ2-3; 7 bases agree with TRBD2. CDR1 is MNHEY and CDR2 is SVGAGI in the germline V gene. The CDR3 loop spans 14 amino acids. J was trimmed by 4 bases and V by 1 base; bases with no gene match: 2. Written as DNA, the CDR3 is TGTGCCAGCAGTTACTGGCGGGGGTCAGATACGCAGTATTTT. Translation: CASSYWRGSDTQYF.

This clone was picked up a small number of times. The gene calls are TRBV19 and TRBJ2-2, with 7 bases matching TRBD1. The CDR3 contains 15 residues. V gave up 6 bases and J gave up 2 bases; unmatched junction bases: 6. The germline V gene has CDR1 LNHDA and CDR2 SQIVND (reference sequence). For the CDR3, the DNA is TGTGCCAGTAGGACTGACAGGGCTAACACCGGGGAGCTGTTTTTT. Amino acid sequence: CASRTDRANTGELFF.

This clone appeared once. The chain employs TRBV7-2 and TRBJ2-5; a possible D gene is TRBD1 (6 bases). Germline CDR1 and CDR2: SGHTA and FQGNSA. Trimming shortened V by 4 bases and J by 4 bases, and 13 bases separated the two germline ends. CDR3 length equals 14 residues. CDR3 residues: CASSSFGQLETQYF. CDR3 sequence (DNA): TGTGCCAGCAGCTCCTTTGGACAGCTAGAGACCCAGTACTTC. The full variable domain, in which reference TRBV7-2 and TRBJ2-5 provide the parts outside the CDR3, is GAGVSQSPSNKVTEKGKDVELRCDPISGHTALYWYRQSLGQGLEFLIYFQGNSAPDKSGLPSDRFSAERTGGSVSTLTIQRTQQEDSAVYLCASSSFGQLETQYFGPGTRLLVL.

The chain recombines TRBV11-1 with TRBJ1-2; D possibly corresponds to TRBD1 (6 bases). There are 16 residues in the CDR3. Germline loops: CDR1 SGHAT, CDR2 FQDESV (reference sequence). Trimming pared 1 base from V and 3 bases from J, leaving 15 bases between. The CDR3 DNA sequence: TGTGCCAGCAGCTTAGTGTATTGGGGGCCCTACTATGGCTACACCTTC. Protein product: CASSLVYWGPYYGYTF.

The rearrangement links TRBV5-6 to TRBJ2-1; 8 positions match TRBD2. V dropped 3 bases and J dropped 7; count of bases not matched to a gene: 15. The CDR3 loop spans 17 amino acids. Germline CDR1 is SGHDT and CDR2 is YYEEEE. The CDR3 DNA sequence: TGTGCCAGCAGCTCTGCCTCGGCGGGGGGCCCGGTAAATGAGCAGTTCTTC. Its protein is CASSSASAGGPVNEQFF.

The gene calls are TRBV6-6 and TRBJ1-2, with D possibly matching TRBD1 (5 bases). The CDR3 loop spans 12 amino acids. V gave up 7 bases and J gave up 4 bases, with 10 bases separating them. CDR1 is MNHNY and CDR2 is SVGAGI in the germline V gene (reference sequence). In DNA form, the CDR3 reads TGTGCCAGCAAACAGGACCCCTATGGCTACACCTTC. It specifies CASKQDPYGYTF.

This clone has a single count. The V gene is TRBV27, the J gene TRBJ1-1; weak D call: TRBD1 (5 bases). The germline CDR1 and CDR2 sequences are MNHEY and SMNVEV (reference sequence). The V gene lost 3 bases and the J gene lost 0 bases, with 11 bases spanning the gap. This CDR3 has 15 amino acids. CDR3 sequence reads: CASSLKRGMNTEAFF. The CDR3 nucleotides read TGTGCCAGCAGTTTGAAACGGGGGATGAACACTGAAGCTTTCTTT.

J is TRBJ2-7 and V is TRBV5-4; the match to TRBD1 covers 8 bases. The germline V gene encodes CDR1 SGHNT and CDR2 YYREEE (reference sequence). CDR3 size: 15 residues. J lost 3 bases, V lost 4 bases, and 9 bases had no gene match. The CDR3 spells CASSLRTGTYYEQYF. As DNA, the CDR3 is TGTGCCAGCAGCCTGAGGACAGGGACTTACTACGAGCAGTACTTC.

CDR3 bases: TGTGCCAGCAGCCCGTACTCCTACGAGCAGTACTTC. Translated, it gives CASSPYSYEQYF. The chain links TRBV6-6 to TRBJ2-7, with unresolved D. Per germline, CDR1 MNHNY and CDR2 SVGAGI (reference sequence). CDR3 size: 12 residues. Trimming stripped 6 bases from V and 0 bases from J, with 6 bases between.

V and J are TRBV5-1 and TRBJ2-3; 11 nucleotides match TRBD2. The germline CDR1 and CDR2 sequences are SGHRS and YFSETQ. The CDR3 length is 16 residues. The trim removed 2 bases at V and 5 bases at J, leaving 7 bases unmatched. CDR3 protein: CASSLEIAGGQDTQYF. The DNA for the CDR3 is TGCGCCAGCAGCTTAGAAATAGCGGGGGGGCAAGATACGCAGTATTTT.

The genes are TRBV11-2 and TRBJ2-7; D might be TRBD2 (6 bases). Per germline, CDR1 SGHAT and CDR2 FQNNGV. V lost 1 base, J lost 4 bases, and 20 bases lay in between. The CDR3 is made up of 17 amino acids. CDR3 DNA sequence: TGTGCCAGCAGCTTAGGGCCAGCGGCGGGGCGACGGTACGAGCAGTACTTC. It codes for CASSLGPAAGRRYEQYF.

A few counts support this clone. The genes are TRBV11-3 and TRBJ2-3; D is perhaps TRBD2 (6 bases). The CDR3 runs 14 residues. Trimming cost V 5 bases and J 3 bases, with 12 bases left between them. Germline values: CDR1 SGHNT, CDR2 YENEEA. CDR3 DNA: TGTGCCAGCAGCAAACTCGGGGGAACAGATACGCAGTATTTT. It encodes CASSKLGGTDTQYF.

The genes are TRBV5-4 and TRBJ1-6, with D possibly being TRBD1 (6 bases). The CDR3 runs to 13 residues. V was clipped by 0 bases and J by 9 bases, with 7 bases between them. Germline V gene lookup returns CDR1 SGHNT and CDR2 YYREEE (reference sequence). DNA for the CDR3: TGTGCCAGCAGCTTGGACAGGGTTTCACCCCTCCACTTT. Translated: CASSLDRVSPLHF.

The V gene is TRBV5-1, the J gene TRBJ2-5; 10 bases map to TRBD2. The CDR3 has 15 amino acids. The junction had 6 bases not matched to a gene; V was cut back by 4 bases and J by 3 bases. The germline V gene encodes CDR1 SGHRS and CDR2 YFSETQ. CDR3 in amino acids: CASSLTGTSEETQYF. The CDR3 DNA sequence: TGCGCCAGCAGCCTGACCGGGACTAGCGAAGAGACCCAGTACTTC.

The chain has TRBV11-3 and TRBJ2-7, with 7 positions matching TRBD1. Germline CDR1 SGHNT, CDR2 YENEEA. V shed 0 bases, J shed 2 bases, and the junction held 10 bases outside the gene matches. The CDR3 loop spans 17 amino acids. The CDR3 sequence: CASSLDSGRDSPYEQYF. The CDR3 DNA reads TGTGCCAGCAGCTTAGACTCGGGAAGGGACAGTCCCTACGAGCAGTACTTC.

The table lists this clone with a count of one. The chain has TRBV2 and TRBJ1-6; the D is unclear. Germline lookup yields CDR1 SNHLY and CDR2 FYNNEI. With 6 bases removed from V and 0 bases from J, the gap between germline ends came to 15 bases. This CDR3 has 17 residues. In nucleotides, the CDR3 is TGTGCCAGCAGGGAGGGTATTTCCAGCTCCTATAATTCACCCCTCCACTTT. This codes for CASREGISSSYNSPLHF.

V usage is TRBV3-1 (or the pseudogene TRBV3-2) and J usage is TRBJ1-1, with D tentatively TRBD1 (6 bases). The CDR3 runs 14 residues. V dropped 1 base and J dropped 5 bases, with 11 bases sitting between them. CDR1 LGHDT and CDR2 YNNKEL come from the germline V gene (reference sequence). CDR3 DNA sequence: TGTGCCAGCAGCCAAGTTCCAGGGGATACTGAAGCTTTCTTT. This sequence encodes CASSQVPGDTEAFF.

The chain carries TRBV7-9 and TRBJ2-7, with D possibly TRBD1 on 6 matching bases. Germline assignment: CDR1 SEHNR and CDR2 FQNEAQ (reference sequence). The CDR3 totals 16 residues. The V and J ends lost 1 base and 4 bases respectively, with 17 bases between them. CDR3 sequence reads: CASSLGGPRALYEQYF. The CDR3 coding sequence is TGTGCCAGCAGCTTAGGGGGGCCAAGGGCCCTTTACGAGCAGTACTTC.

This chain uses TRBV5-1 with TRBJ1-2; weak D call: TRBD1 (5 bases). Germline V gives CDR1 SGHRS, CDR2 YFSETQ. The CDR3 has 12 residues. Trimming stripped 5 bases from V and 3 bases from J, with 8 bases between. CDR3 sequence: CASSPGDYGYTF. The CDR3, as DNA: TGCGCCAGCAGTCCGGGGGACTATGGCTACACCTTC.

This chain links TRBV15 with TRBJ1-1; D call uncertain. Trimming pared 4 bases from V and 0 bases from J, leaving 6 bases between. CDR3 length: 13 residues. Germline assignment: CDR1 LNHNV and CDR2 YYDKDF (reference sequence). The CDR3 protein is CATSISVNTEAFF. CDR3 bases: TGTGCCACCAGCATATCAGTGAACACTGAAGCTTTCTTT.

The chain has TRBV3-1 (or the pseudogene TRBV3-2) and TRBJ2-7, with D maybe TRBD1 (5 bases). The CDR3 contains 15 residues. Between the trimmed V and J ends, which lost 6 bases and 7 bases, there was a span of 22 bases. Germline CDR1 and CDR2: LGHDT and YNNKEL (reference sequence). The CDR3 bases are TGTGCCAGCAGACTTACAGGTGCCTCGAAGGAGGAGCAGTACTTC. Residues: CASRLTGASKEEQYF.

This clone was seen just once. For the CDR3, the DNA is TGTGCCAGCAGTGAAGGGAGTTGGGTCCGTCACCACTATGGCTACACCTTC. Amino acid sequence: CASSEGSWVRHHYGYTF. The rearrangement joins TRBV6-1 to TRBJ1-2; D remains ambiguous. CDR1 and CDR2 from the germline V gene are MNHNS and SASEGT. Trimming removed 1 base at V and 3 bases at J, with 18 bases between. The length of the CDR3 is 17 residues.

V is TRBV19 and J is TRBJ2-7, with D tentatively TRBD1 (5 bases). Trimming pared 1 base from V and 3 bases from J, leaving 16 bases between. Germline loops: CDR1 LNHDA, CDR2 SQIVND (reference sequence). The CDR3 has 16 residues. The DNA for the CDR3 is TGTGCCAGTAGTATAGGAAGGACATCCTCATTCTACGAGCAGTACTTC. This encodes CASSIGRTSSFYEQYF.

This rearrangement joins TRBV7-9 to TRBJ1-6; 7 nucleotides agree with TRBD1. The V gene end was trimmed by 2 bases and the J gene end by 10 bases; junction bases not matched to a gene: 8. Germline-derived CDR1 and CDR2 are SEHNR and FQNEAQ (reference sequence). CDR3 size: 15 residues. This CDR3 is CASSLTAGGRSPLHF. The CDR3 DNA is TGTGCCAGCAGCTTAACCGCAGGGGGACGGTCACCCCTCCACTTT.

The CDR3 reads CASSYRRVYGYTF. DNA of the CDR3: TGTGCCAGCAGTTATCGGAGGGTCTATGGCTACACCTTC. The genes are TRBV6-5 and TRBJ1-2; D gene unclear. Trimming left V 3 bases short and J 4 bases short, with 9 bases between. Germline loops: CDR1 MNHEY, CDR2 SVGAGI. The CDR3 runs to 13 residues.

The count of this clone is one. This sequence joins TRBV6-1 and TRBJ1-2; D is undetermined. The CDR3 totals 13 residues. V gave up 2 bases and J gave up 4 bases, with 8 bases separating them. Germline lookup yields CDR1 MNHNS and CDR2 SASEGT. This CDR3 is CASSELPSYGYTF. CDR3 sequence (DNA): TGTGCCAGCAGTGAACTACCGAGCTATGGCTACACCTTC.